The present TCR beta chain was sequenced within a study of technical replicates of blood from four donors. This table comes from immunoSEQ multiplex PCR, and its TCRdb copy is limited to in-frame clones, with some not included. The sample lists some 94,000 clones, over 85% seen once, with about 0.35% in the top ten. There are 14 residues in the CDR3. V was pared by 3 bases and J by 10 bases, with 19 bases between. CDR1 SGHDT and CDR2 YYEEEE come from the germline V gene. This TCR was recovered from a human donor in good health. The chain couples TRBV5-6 to TRBJ1-2; no definite D call. Sample: T cells isolated from PBMCs. CDR3 coding DNA: TGTGCCAGCAGCTCCAACCTAGAGGAATTGGACTACACCTTC. Amino acid sequence: CASSSNLEELDYTF.